The entry below describes one T cell receptor (beta chain). It has no known antigen specificity. The cohort comprised 666 healthy bone marrow donors. At the time of sampling, every cohort member was nominally healthy, though immune exposures that went unrecorded were likely present. The donor tested CMV seronegative, placing the donor among the 350 or so seronegative members of the cohort. Each donor provided a peripheral blood sample, and peripheral blood mononuclear cells were used for TCR beta sequencing. Genomic DNA was extracted from the blood cell samples with the Qiagen DNeasy Blood Extraction Kit. This sample is drawn from a study of cytomegalovirus exposure and HLA in healthy donors (dated 2017 in TCRdb). About the investigation overall: An earlier analysis of several hundred of the donors reported over 250 Gb of sequence data and 95 million to 140 million unique TCR beta sequences obtained from around 190 million T cells. An early release that covered 500 to 800 HLA-typed donors contained approximately 300 gigabases of sequencing data and approximately 85 million unique TCR sequences. Of the roughly 420 genotyped donors, approximately 80% were placed in the genetic ancestry cluster associated with self-reported Caucasian donors. The study aimed to test whether signatures of past pathogen exposure could be identified by cataloging public T cell receptors. The T cell repertoires of under 750 subjects were profiled by immunosequencing and related to cytomegalovirus serostatus. A separate validation cohort of 100 to 150 different subjects was used in addition to the 666-subject first cohort. To predict cytomegalovirus infection status, the study brought together high-throughput TCR immunosequencing, statistical association of individual TCRs with disease status, and machine learning. To study patterns of TCR occurrence, a later analysis re-analyzed previously published TCR beta repertoires from 550 to 800 donors and added high-resolution HLA genotyping. In the later analysis, no new phenotypic data were used to find candidate immune exposures; instead, reliance was placed on TCR beta sequences and their occurrence across donors. To decide whether each TCR beta V gene segment behaved as functional or pseudogenic, an earlier analysis of 587 of the donors relied on high-throughput TCR beta sequencing. Donor age, sex, ethnicity and CMV serostatus were compiled together with the repertoire data. Genome-wide SNP genotypes for about 55% of the 666 donors were used in a later genetic analysis, which treated that subset as a discovery cohort. All discovery cohort repertoires had been generated on a single sequencing platform. HLA typing covered class I and class II loci at four-digit resolution. Typing coverage varied by locus: roughly 620-640 donors for A, B, C, DRB1 and DQB1; 500 to 550 for DQA1; over 600 for DPA1; around 450 for DPB1. Five DR-DQ haplotypes were treated as single units for association and clustering because of strong linkage in the cohort. Among some 400 genotyped donors of the cohort, an average of approximately 240,000 unique TCR beta nucleotide sequences was sequenced per donor, of which roughly 18% were non-productive. Paper-wide results and their limitations: In both the original and validation cohorts, the classifier was reported to diagnose cytomegalovirus status with high specificity and sensitivity. Three of the identified cytomegalovirus-associated TCR beta chains were confirmed in vitro to be specific for cytomegalovirus antigens. According to a later genetic analysis, donors in an Asian-associated ancestry cluster had fewer N-insertions in productive TCRs than the approximately 630-donor mean. According to a later analysis, parvovirus B19, influenza, CMV and Epstein-Barr virus appeared linked to several top co-occurrence clusters. In a later analysis, TCR association rates were found to vary across HLA loci, with the most associated TCRs seen for DRB1 alleles and the fewest for HLA-C alleles. In a later analysis, about 17,000 TCR beta sequences were associated with specific HLA alleles at a false discovery rate of 0.05. Most CMV-associated TCR beta chains appeared to be HLA-restricted in a later analysis, and the HLA associations seemed to be driven largely by CMV exposure. Approximately 18 rarely observed V segments, including chromosome 9 orphons, were excluded from the earlier analysis of approximately 500 of the donors because counts were too low. Some IMGT-functional V segments, including TRBV6-2 and TRBV6-3, could not be distinguished by the 87-base-pair reads and were therefore excluded. A further reported finding was that TCR beta sequences accurately predicted the HLA-A and HLA-B alleles for most subjects in the first cohort. A total of around 150 TCR beta chains were listed by the study as associated with cytomegalovirus. V-gene and J-gene trimming of TCR beta chains was associated with a missense DCLRE1C variant in a later genetic analysis, and the association was replicated in an independent cohort. The authors suggested that the approach could potentially be generalized to other disease states and immunological phenotypes. Correlated functional status among segregating V segments might reflect linkage disequilibrium, but an unknown experimental factor could not be ruled out. CMV serostatus was the only immune exposure information available for the cohort. Assigning TCR associations to individual alleles was difficult when HLA alleles, especially DR and DQ, strongly co-occurred. Roughly uniform sequencing depth across donors was assumed in presence/absence analyses, although this assumption may not hold. Because HLA typing was unavailable for some donors at each locus, only the typed subset was used in association tests. Broadly in line with IMGT annotations, most TCR beta V segments showed up in productive rearrangements about 87% or about 30% of the time in an earlier analysis of around 600 of the donors. Most TCR sequences were seen in very few donors, while some public TCRs were found in many individuals. Compared with equally common non-associated chains, HLA-associated TCR beta chains in a later analysis were more clonally expanded and had lower generation probabilities. In this cohort, only TCR beta chains were sequenced, and detectable features were limited by the absence of alpha or paired-chain data. A group of highly shared sequence variants was considered likely to be a technical artifact of the sequencing pipeline.

Including cysteine and phenylalanine, the CDR3 has 13 amino acids. Only the CDR3 part of the read is kept: 39 bases, read in frame from the first base. Trimming costs V 0 bases and J 4 bases, and their ends lie 6 bases apart. The germline V gene provides CDR1 SNHLY and CDR2 FYNNEI. The library came from the immunoSEQ multiplex PCR assay. For the multiplex PCR, a mixture combining 60 forward primers for TCR Vbeta segments and 13 reverse primers for TCR Jbeta segments was used. A multiplex PCR assay on genomic DNA amplified the CDR3 region of rearranged TCR beta genes. On the Illumina HiSeq System, the amplified TCR beta libraries were sequenced as 87-base-pair reads. In the authors' own workflow: Across the roughly 670 repertoires, a later analysis counted 80 million or so unique TCR beta chains, some 11 million of which were shared by at least two donors. A nearest-neighbor algorithm error-corrected the raw reads and collapsed the reads into unique sequences, merging closely related sequences to remove PCR and sequencing errors. V, D and J gene segments were assigned by aligning CDR3 sequences to IMGT reference sequences. For a sequence to be retained, a match of at least six nucleotides to both a V gene segment and a J gene segment was required. Rearrangements were classified as productive when the CDR3 lacked stop codons and remained in frame with V and J, and all other rearrangements were classified as non-productive. CDR3 was defined by IMGT convention, running from the second conserved V-encoded cysteine to the conserved J-encoded phenylalanine. Sequences without an unambiguous match to a single V gene segment were excluded from the earlier analysis of 450 to 650 of the donors. In an earlier analysis of almost 600 of the donors, a V segment was called functional when productive rearrangements were above 56.7%, and segregating when the standard deviation between donors exceeded 5%. A statistical classification framework was built for diagnosing cytomegalovirus status from the catalog of TCR beta chain sequences. In a later analysis, TCR nucleotide sequences were compared against IMGT/GENE-DB human TR gene sequences so that V and J genes could be assigned. In a later analysis, CDR3 sequences and most-parsimonious VDJ recombination scenarios were assigned using the TCRdist pipeline. In a later analysis, each TCR beta chain was defined by its CDR3 amino acid sequence together with its V-gene family, and reads lacking a unique V-gene family were excluded. A later analysis removed 450 to 600 highly shared, low-generation-probability nucleotide sequences to deal with suspected cross-contamination and a sequencing artifact. For each public chain, a later analysis derived a clonal expansion index from normalized ranks of inferred template counts within each repertoire. A later analysis computed generation probabilities with a VDJ recombination model fitted to out-of-frame rearrangements, and checked the results against IGoR. Hypergeometric tests were used in a later analysis to score TCR-TCR, TCR-HLA and TCR-CMV co-occurrence, with a repertoire-size bias correction applied to the TCR pairs. To estimate false discovery rates, a later analysis permuted the HLA or CMV assignments 20 times. In a later analysis, co-occurring TCRs were grouped using DBSCAN, with TCRdist sequence similarity added in when clustering inside HLA-allele-positive subsets. For co-occurrence clustering, repertoires with fewer than 30,000 or more than 120,000 public chains were excluded, along with five repertoires with anomalous nucleotide sharing. TCRdb's version of the immuneACCESS table is confined to in-frame rearrangements and falls short of the full clone set. An unresolved V gene accounts for under half of the shortfall where checked; the remainder is of unknown origin. The DNA gave D and trimming, while V, J and clone size come from that table. This sample's table has entries for roughly 100,000 clones. The leading ten clones occupy 3.4% of the sample.

This clonotype was obtained from a woman in her 30s in good health and CMV-seronegative. Sequencing used PBMCs. The chain uses TRBV2 and TRBJ1-1; no D segment can be confidently identified. The encoded CDR3 is CASSEALRTEAFF. The DNA is TGTGCCAGCAGTGAAGCGTTGCGCACTGAAGCTTTCTTT.